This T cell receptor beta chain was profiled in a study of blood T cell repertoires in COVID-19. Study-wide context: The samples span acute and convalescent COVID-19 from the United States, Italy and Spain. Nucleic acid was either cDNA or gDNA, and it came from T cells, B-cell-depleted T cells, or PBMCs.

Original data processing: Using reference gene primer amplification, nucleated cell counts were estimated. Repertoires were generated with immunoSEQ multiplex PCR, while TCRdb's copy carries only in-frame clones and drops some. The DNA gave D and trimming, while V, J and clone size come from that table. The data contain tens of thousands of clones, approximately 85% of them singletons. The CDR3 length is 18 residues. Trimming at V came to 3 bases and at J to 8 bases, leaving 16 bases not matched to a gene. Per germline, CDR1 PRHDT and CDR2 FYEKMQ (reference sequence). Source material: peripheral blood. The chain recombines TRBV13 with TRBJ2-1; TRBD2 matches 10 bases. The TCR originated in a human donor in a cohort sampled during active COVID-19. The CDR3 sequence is CASSFGGLAEPLGDEQFF. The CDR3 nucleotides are TGTGCCAGCAGCTTTGGAGGACTAGCGGAGCCCCTGGGTGATGAGCAGTTCTTC. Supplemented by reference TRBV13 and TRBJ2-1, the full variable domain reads AAGVIQSPRHLIKEKRETATLKCYPIPRHDTVYWYQQGPGQDPQFLISFYEKMQSDKGSIPDRFSAQQFSDYHSELNMSSLELGDSALYFCASSFGGLAEPLGDEQFFGPGTRLTVL.